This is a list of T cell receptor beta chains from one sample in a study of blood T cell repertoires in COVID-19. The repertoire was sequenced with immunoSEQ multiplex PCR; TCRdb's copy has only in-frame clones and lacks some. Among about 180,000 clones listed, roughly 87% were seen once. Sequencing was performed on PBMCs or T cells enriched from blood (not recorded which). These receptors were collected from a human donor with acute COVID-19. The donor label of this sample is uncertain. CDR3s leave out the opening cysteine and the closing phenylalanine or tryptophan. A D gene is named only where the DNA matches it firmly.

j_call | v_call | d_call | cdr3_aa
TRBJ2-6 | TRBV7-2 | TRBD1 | ASSFLTGTGGANVLT
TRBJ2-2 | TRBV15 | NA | ATSRVGEDGTGELF
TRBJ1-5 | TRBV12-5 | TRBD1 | ASGQRGTGVFQPQH
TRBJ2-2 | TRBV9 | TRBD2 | ASKASGNTGELF
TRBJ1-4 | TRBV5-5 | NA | ASSLVEGNLDEKLF
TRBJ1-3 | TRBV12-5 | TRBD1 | ASGPGQGISGNTIY
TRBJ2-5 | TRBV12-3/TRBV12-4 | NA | ASSRTGRETQY
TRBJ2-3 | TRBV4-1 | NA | ASSQGRGRRPGGTQY
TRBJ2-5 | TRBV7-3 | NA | ASSPQGLYQETQY
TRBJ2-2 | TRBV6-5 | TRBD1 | ASSYGTGTGELF
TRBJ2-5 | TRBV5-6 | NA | ASSDSFQETQY
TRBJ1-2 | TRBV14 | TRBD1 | ASSRRTGGNSIGYT
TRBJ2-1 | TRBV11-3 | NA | ASSPGLTPNNEQF
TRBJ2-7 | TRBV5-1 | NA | ASSWEYRVYEQY
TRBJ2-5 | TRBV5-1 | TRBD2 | ASSFGLAGGPETQY
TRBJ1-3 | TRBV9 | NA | ASSISTEGVSGNTIY
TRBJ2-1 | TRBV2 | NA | ASKRQRNEQF
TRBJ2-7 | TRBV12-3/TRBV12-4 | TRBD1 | ASSRDSPYEQY
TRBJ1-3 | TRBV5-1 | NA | ASSLGQSANTIY
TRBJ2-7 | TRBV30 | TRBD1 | AWGQVGQY
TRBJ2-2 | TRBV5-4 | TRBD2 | ASSLPGLETGELF
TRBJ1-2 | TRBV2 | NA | ASSEEGVGYGYT
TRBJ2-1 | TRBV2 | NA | ASHPGTYNEQF
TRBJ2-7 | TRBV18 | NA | ASSPLSSYEQY
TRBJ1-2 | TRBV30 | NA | AWNSGPGRS
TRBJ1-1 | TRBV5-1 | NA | ASSLSPPNTEAF
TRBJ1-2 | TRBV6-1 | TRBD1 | ASSEDRGRHYGYT